Below, one T cell receptor beta chain is given with its context. Its antigen is still unknown. The entry originates in a study of Ad26.COV2.S vaccination and SARS-CoV-2 variants. For the study at large: Donor was assigned to the Ad26.COV2.S arm of trial COV1001. Intramuscular Ad26.COV2.S at 5x10^10 or 1x10^11 viral particles. Study results and limitations: Breadth and depth estimates from TCRs may understate total T cell responses.

Sequencing was performed with immunoSEQ multiplex PCR; in TCRdb, only in-frame clones are kept and a portion is missing. Here the sample spans hundreds of thousands of clones, roughly 90% being singletons. CDR1 is SGHRS, CDR2 YFSETQ, per germline. This CDR3 comprises 14 residues. V lost 0 bases to trimming and J lost 6 bases, with 11 bases between them. Indicated treatment: around 19 received Ad26.COV2.S at low or high dose, single or two shots; about 5 received placebo; per-sample allocation not given. The study sampled participants on day 63 after the first vaccine or placebo injection. Boston provided a donor who was an adult aged 18-55 years.

The gene calls are TRBV5-1 and TRBJ2-3; D is ambiguous. The sequence derives from a person aged 18 to 65 who received the Ad26.COV2.S COVID-19 vaccine or a placebo. The specimen was peripheral blood, collected in a trial of Ad26.COV2.S vaccine versus placebo. The CDR3 loop is CASSLGPVIDTQYF. The CDR3 nucleotides are TGCGCCAGCAGCTTGGGACCAGTAATCGATACGCAGTATTTT.